The text below deals with one TCR beta chain. What it binds is not known. The CDR3 extends over 14 amino acids. Trimming left V 3 bases short and J 1 base short, with 6 bases between. In germline, CDR1 is LNHDA, CDR2 SQIVND (reference sequence). This entry is derived from a study of a mutant IDH1 vaccine in newly diagnosed glioma. Time point reported: week 47, end of study. Topical imiquimod was applied with each vaccine dose, which held 300 ug of mutant IDH1 20-mer peptide. TCRdb's copy holds only in-frame clones and misses some; the assay was immunoSEQ multiplex PCR. The sample lists tens of thousands of clones; about 88% were seen once.

This clonotype originated in a woman in her thirties with glioma. Some clones in this sample may be carry-over from other donors' samples. The sequencing here drew on PBMCs, taken from a glioma patient whose treatment included an IDH1 peptide vaccine. The chain recombines TRBV19 with TRBJ2-2, with D unresolved. In DNA form, the CDR3 reads TGTGCCAGTAGTATCGGGCAGAACACCGGGGAGCTGTTTTTT. Translated: CASSIGQNTGELFF.